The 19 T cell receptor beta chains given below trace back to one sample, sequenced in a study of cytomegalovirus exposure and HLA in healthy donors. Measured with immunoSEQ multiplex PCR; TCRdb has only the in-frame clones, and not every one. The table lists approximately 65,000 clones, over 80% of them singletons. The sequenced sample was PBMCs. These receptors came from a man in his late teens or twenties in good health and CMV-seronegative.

This CDR3 reads CASSLSGGEGYTF. CDR3 DNA: TGTGCCAGCAGCTTGTCGGGGGGAGAGGGCTACACCTTC. The V gene is TRBV5-4, the J gene TRBJ1-2, with D possibly being TRBD1 (5 bases). This CDR3 has 13 residues. V was cut by 1 base and J by 8 bases, with 12 bases left in between. Germline lookup yields CDR1 SGHNT and CDR2 YYREEE (reference sequence).

Here the CDR3 reads CATSRPVARGTDHGAGVGETQYF. The CDR3 nucleotides are TGTGCCACCAGCAGACCAGTTGCCAGGGGGACTGATCATGGGGCCGGTGTGGGGGAGACCCAGTACTTC. The chain carries TRBV15 and TRBJ2-5; tentatively, D is TRBD1 (7 bases). Looked up from germline, CDR1 is LNHNV and CDR2 is YYDKDF (reference sequence). V shed 2 bases and J shed 5 bases, with 39 bases lying between them. The CDR3 is 23 residues long.

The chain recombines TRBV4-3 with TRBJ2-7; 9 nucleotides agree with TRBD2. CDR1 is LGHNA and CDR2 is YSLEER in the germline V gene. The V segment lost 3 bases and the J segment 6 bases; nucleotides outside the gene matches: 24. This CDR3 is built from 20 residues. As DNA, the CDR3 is TGCGCCAGCAGCCAGGGGGGAGCGGGAGGCGTCGAGGGCCGTATCGGCGAGCAGTACTTC. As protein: CASSQGGAGGVEGRIGEQYF.

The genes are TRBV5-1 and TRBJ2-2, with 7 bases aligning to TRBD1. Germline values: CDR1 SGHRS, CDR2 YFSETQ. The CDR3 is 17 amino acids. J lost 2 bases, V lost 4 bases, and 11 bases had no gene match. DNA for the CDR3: TGCGCCAGCAGCCGGAGCTCGACAGGGATTAACACCGGGGAGCTGTTTTTT. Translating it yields CASSRSSTGINTGELFF. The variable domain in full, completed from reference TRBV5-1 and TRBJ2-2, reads KAGVTQTPRYLIKTRGQQVTLSCSPISGHRSVSWYQQTPGQGLQFLFEYFSETQRNKGNFPGRFSGRQFSNSRSEMNVSTLELGDSALYLCASSRSSTGINTGELFFGEGSRLTVL.

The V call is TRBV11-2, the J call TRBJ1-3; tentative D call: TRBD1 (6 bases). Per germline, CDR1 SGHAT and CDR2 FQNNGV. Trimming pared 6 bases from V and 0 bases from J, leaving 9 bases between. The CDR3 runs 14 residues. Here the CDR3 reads CASRDSASGNTIYF. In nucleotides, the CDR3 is TGTGCCAGCAGGGACAGCGCCTCTGGAAACACCATATATTTT.

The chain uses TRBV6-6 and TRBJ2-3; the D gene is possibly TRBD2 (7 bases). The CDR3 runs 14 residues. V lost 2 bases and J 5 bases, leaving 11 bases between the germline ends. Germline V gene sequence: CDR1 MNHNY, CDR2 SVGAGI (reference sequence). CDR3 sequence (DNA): TGTGCCAGCAGTTACGGGGGGGCTTTAGATACGCAGTATTTT. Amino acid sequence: CASSYGGALDTQYF.

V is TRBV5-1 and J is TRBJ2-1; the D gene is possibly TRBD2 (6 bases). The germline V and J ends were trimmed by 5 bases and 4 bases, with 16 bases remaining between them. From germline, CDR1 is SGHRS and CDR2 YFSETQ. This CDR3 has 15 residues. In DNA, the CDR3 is TGCGCCAGCAGAACTTCCAGCGGGCCTTACAATGAGCAGTTCTTC. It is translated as CASRTSSGPYNEQFF. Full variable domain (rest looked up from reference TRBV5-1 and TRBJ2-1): KAGVTQTPRYLIKTRGQQVTLSCSPISGHRSVSWYQQTPGQGLQFLFEYFSETQRNKGNFPGRFSGRQFSNSRSEMNVSTLELGDSALYLCASRTSSGPYNEQFFGPGTRLTVL.

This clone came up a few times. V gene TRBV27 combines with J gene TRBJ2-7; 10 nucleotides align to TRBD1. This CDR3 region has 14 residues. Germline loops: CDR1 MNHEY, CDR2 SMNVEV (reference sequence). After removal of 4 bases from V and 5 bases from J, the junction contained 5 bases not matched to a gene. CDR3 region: CASSSWTGGNEQYF. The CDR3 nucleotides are TGTGCCAGCAGTTCTTGGACAGGGGGGAACGAGCAGTACTTC.

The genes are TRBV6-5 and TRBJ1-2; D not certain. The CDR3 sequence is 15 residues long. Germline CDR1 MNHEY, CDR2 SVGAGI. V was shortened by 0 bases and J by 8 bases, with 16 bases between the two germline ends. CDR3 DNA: TGTGCCAGCAGTTACTCGTGGCAGGCGGGTGGAGGCTACACCTTC. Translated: CASSYSWQAGGGYTF.

The chain's CDR3 is CASSSALAPYEQYF. The CDR3 DNA is TGTGCCAGCAGTTCGGCGTTAGCTCCCTACGAGCAGTACTTC. The V call is TRBV6-6, the J call TRBJ2-7, with D hard to call. This CDR3 is built from 14 residues. Germline assignment: CDR1 MNHNY and CDR2 SVGAGI (reference sequence). Trimming took 4 bases from V and 2 from J, leaving 12 bases between them.

CDR3 nucleotide sequence: TGTGCCACTCAGGCTAGCGGGAGTAGCTCCTACGAGCAGTACTTC. Encoded protein: CATQASGSSSYEQYF. The rearrangement joins TRBV28 to TRBJ2-7; TRBD2 matches at 10 bases. V lost 10 bases and J lost 0; bases outside the gene matches: 9. The CDR3 is made up of 15 amino acids. From germline, CDR1 is MDHEN and CDR2 SYDVKM.

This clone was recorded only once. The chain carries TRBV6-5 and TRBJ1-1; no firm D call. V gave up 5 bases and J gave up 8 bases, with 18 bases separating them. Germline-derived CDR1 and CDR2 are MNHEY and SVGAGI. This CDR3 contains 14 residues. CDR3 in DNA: TGTGCCAGCAGTCCAAGTTTAGGCCGGGGAGAAGCTTTCTTT. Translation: CASSPSLGRGEAFF.

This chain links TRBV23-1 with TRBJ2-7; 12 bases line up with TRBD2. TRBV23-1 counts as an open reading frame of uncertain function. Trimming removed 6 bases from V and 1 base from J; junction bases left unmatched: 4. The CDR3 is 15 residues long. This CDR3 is CASSWTSGNSYEQYF. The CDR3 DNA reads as TGCGCCAGCAGCTGGACTAGCGGGAATTCCTACGAGCAGTACTTC.

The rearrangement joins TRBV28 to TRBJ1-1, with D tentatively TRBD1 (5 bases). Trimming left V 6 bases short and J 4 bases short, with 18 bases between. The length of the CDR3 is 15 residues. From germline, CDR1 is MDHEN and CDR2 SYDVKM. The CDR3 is CASSRGGSLVTEAFF. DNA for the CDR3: TGTGCCAGCAGCCGGGGGGGGTCTTTGGTCACTGAAGCTTTCTTT. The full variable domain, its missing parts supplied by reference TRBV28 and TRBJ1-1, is DVKVTQSSRYLVKRTGEKVFLECVQDMDHENMFWYRQDPGLGLRLIYFSYDVKMKEKGDIPEGYSVSREKKERFSLILESASTNQTSMYLCASSRGGSLVTEAFFGQGTRLTVV.

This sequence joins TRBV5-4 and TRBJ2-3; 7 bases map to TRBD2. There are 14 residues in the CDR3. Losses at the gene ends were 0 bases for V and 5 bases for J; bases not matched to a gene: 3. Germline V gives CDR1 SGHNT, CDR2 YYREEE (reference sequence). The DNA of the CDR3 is TGTGCCAGCAGCTTGGGGACTAGTATAGATACGCAGTATTTT. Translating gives CASSLGTSIDTQYF.

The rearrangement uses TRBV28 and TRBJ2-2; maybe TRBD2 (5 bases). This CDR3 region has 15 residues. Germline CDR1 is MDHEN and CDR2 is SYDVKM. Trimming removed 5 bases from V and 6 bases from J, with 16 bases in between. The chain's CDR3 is CASSRRPGSAGELFF. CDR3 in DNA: TGTGCCAGCAGTAGGAGGCCCGGCAGTGCCGGGGAGCTGTTTTTT.

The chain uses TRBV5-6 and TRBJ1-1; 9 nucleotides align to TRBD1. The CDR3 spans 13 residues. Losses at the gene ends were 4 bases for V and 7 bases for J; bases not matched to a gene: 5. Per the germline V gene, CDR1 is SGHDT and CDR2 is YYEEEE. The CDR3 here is CASSRTGVGEAFF. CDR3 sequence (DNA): TGTGCCAGCAGCAGGACAGGGGTCGGTGAAGCTTTCTTT.

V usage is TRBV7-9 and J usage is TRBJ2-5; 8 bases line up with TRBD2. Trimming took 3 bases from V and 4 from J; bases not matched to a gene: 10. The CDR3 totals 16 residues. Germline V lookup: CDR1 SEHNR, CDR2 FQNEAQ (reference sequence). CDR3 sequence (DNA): TGTGCCAGCAGCTTGGGTTCTAGCGGGTGGCGAGAGACCCAGTACTTC. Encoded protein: CASSLGSSGWRETQYF.

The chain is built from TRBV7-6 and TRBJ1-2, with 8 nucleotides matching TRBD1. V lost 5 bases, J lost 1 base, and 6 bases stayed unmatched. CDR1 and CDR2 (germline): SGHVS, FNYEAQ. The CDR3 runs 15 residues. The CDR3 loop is CASSPGDRHNYGYTF. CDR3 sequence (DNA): TGTGCCAGCAGCCCGGGGGACAGGCATAACTATGGCTACACCTTC.